A single sample gave rise to the 15 T cell receptor beta chains below, sequenced in a study of T cell responses to AZD1222 COVID-19 vaccine. Using immunoSEQ multiplex PCR, the repertoire was profiled, and TCRdb retains in-frame clones only, with some absent. Found here are around 140,000 clones, approximately 88% of them singletons; the top ten hold roughly 6.5%. Material: peripheral blood, obtained on day 0 of AZD1222 vaccination. These receptor sequences come from an adult in good health.

The genes are TRBV19 and TRBJ1-5; the D gene is possibly TRBD1 (5 bases). Trimming pared 3 bases from V and 4 bases from J, leaving 13 bases between. This CDR3 is 15 amino acids long. CDR1 LNHDA and CDR2 SQIVND come from the germline V gene (reference sequence). This chain's CDR3 is CASSIGGARNQPQHF. The CDR3 DNA is TGTGCCAGTAGTATCGGAGGGGCTCGGAATCAGCCCCAGCATTTT.

V and J are TRBV7-9 and TRBJ1-1; 7 bases align to TRBD1. CDR3 length: 15 amino acids. The germline V gene has CDR1 SEHNR and CDR2 FQNEAQ (reference sequence). Germline trimming cut 5 bases from V and 3 bases from J; bases unmatched to any gene: 9. Here the CDR3 DNA reads TGTGCCAGCAGCCCACCTACAGGGGCCTACACTGAAGCTTTCTTT. Its protein product is CASSPPTGAYTEAFF.

Concerning this clone itself: In the same sample, other DNA sequences code for this CDR3. This chain links TRBV20-1 with TRBJ1-2; D uncertain. The CDR3 has 10 residues. Trimming pared 5 bases from V and 6 bases from J, leaving 7 bases between. Germline CDR1 DFQATT, CDR2 SNEGSKA (reference sequence). The CDR3 region is CSARFHGYTF. The CDR3, as DNA: TGCAGTGCTCGCTTTCATGGCTACACCTTC.

This chain joins TRBV4-1 and TRBJ1-1; D ambiguous. Germline V lookup: CDR1 MGHRA, CDR2 YSYEKL. The CDR3 totals 13 residues. The germline V and J ends were trimmed by 1 base and 4 bases, with 7 bases remaining between them. CDR3 sequence (DNA): TGCGCCAGCAGCCAAGGATTGAGCACTGAAGCTTTCTTT. As protein: CASSQGLSTEAFF.

The chain combines TRBV9 with TRBJ1-2, with D possibly matching TRBD1 (5 bases). CDR3 size: 15 residues. Germline V gives CDR1 SGDLS, CDR2 YYNGEE. V shed 3 bases and J shed 0 bases, with 12 bases lying between them. This CDR3 reads CASSGHRRSNYGYTF. The DNA of the CDR3 is TGTGCCAGCAGCGGACACAGGAGATCTAACTATGGCTACACCTTC.

This clone was seen only once. One junction end disagrees with the germline gene, perhaps due to a read error. V and J are TRBV7-2 and TRBJ1-2; D is possibly TRBD1 (5 bases). The germline CDR1 and CDR2 sequences are SGHTA and FQGNSA. The CDR3 loop spans 15 amino acids. CDR3 in DNA: TGTGCCAGCAGCCCGAGCAGGGTTCTTAACTATAGCTACACCTTC. It yields the protein CASSPSRVLNYSYTF.

The J gene is TRBJ2-1, the V gene TRBV29-1; D is perhaps TRBD1 or TRBD2 (6 bases each). The CDR3 is 17 residues long. The V end was cut by 4 bases, the J end by 0 bases, with 19 bases between. The germline gives CDR1 SQVTM, CDR2 ANQGSEA. CDR3 region: CSVGGAGKAASYNEQFF. The CDR3 nucleotides are TGCAGCGTTGGGGGGGCGGGGAAGGCCGCCTCCTACAATGAGCAGTTCTTC.

The J gene is TRBJ1-2, the V gene TRBV5-1; 7 nucleotides agree with TRBD1. The CDR3 is made up of 17 amino acids. The ends lost 4 bases at V and 2 bases at J; junction bases unmatched: 14. Germline CDR1 is SGHRS and CDR2 is YFSETQ. CDR3 residues: CASSLGTVPAANYGYTF. The CDR3 nucleotides read TGCGCCAGCAGCCTAGGGACAGTTCCGGCGGCGAACTATGGCTACACCTTC.

The chain is built from TRBV18 and TRBJ1-1, with unresolved D. The CDR3 is 15 amino acids. CDR1 is KGHSH, CDR2 LQKENI, per germline. V lost 6 bases, J lost 4 bases, and 18 bases lay in between. In DNA form, the CDR3 reads TGTGCCAGCTCCACGAGGGCCCTGAGTATCACTGAAGCTTTCTTT. This sequence encodes CASSTRALSITEAFF.

The chain employs TRBV3-1 (or the pseudogene TRBV3-2) and TRBJ1-2; D perhaps matches TRBD1 (5 bases). The germline V and J ends were trimmed by 2 bases and 8 bases, with 12 bases remaining between them. Germline-derived CDR1 and CDR2 are LGHDT and YNNKEL (reference sequence). The CDR3 length is 13 residues. For the CDR3, the DNA is TGTGCCAGCAGCCAACAGGGTTTCGGAGGCTACACCTTC. It translates to CASSQQGFGGYTF.

The J gene is TRBJ2-1, the V gene TRBV7-9; 7 bases match TRBD2. The CDR3 runs 16 residues. With 5 bases clipped from V and 5 bases from J, the junction kept 12 bases outside the gene matches. In germline, CDR1 is SEHNR, CDR2 FQNEAQ (reference sequence). CDR3 bases: TGTGCCAGCAGCGCAAGGGGCGCGGGGGAACACAATGAGCAGTTCTTC. It translates to CASSARGAGEHNEQFF.

V usage is TRBV10-3 and J usage is TRBJ2-5; D gene ambiguous. The CDR3 is 13 amino acids. V was cut by 0 bases and J by 5 bases, with 7 bases left in between. Germline-derived CDR1 and CDR2 are ENHRY and SYGVKD. This chain's CDR3 is CAISESVRETQYF. DNA of the CDR3: TGTGCCATCAGTGAGTCGGTCAGGGAGACCCAGTACTTC.

The chain employs TRBV5-4 and TRBJ1-6; TRBD1 agrees at 9 bases. This CDR3 has 15 amino acids. Germline assignment: CDR1 SGHNT and CDR2 YYREEE (reference sequence). The ends lost 7 bases at V and 10 bases at J; junction bases unmatched: 12. The CDR3 nucleotides read TGTGCCAGCTCGAAAGACAGGGGGGGCGCATCACCCCTCCACTTT. Translation: CASSKDRGGASPLHF.

This chain links TRBV19 with TRBJ2-1; 12 nucleotides match TRBD2. Unmatched junction bases numbered 6, after V lost 1 base and J lost 8 bases. CDR1 is LNHDA and CDR2 is SQIVND in the germline V gene (reference sequence). The CDR3 runs to 16 residues. The CDR3, as DNA: TGTGCCAGTAGTATAGGGAGGTCTAGCGGGGGGGATGAGCAGTTCTTC. As protein: CASSIGRSSGGDEQFF.

The chain is built from TRBV7-2 and TRBJ1-5; a weak D match, TRBD1 (5 bases). This CDR3 has 13 amino acids. Germline V CDR1 and CDR2: SGHTA, FQGNSA. Trimming removed 5 bases from V and 7 bases from J, with 12 bases in between. DNA for the CDR3: TGTGCCAGCAGCGGGTATAGGGGCCAGCCCCAGCATTTT. Translation: CASSGYRGQPQHF.